The 9 T cell receptor beta chains below were found in one sample sequenced in a study of shared clonotypes between healthy human individuals. Produced via immunoSEQ multiplex PCR; TCRdb's table is partial and in-frame only. The table shows hundreds of thousands of clones, with about four fifths occurring only once. Sequences were obtained from PBMCs. Receptors were obtained from a woman aged 40 to 55 in good health. Some clones in this sample may be carry-over from other donors' samples.

The V gene is TRBV7-9, the J gene TRBJ2-5; tentative D call: TRBD1 (5 bases). The V gene lost 5 bases and the J gene lost 0 bases, with 10 bases spanning the gap. Germline assignment: CDR1 SEHNR and CDR2 FQNEAQ (reference sequence). The length of the CDR3 is 14 residues. CDR3 bases: TGTGCCAGCAGCGAACAGGATTACCAAGAGACCCAGTACTTC. Its translation is CASSEQDYQETQYF. The full variable domain, completed using reference TRBV7-9 and TRBJ2-5, is DTGVSQNPRHKITKRGQNVTFRCDPISEHNRLYWYRQTLGQGPEFLTYFQNEAQLEKSRLLSDRFSAERPKGSFSTLEIQRTEQGDSAMYLCASSEQDYQETQYFGPGTRLLVL.

In this sample, this clone turned up once. The V gene is TRBV12-5, the J gene TRBJ2-1, with 11 bases identical to TRBD2. Germline V gives CDR1 LGHNT, CDR2 FRNRAP. The ends lost 4 bases at V and 1 base at J; junction bases unmatched: 21. This CDR3 is 22 amino acids long. The CDR3 nucleotides read TGTGCTAGTGGTTACAATAGCGCGACTAGCGGGAAAGACTCTTCTTCCTACAATGAGCAGTTCTTC. It encodes CASGYNSATSGKDSSSYNEQFF. The whole variable domain, remainder taken from reference TRBV12-5 and TRBJ2-1, is DARVTQTPRHKVTEMGQEVTMRCQPILGHNTVFWYRQTMMQGLELLAYFRNRAPLDDSGMPKDRFSAEMPDATLATLKIQPSEPRDSAVYFCASGYNSATSGKDSSSYNEQFFGPGTRLTVL.

The chain's CDR3 is CASSHRQGFTGELFF. The CDR3 DNA is TGTGCCAGCAGCCACAGACAGGGATTTACCGGGGAGCTGTTTTTT. V is TRBV11-2 and J is TRBJ2-2; the match to TRBD1 covers 7 bases. After removal of 5 bases from V and 5 bases from J, the junction contained 8 bases not matched to a gene. This CDR3 is built from 15 residues. Germline CDR1 SGHAT, CDR2 FQNNGV.

V and J are TRBV10-3 and TRBJ1-3, with D perhaps TRBD1 (5 bases). V was pared by 6 bases and J by 0 bases, with 12 bases between. The germline V gene has CDR1 ENHRY and CDR2 SYGVKD. The CDR3 totals 15 residues. The DNA for the CDR3 is TGTGCCATCAGCCCCATGGACACCTCTGGAAACACCATATATTTT. Amino acids: CAISPMDTSGNTIYF.

As to this clone: In the same sample, other DNA sequences code for this CDR3. The rearrangement joins TRBV30 to TRBJ2-1; tentatively, D is TRBD1 (5 bases). This CDR3 is built from 13 residues. V was pared by 0 bases and J by 4 bases, with 7 bases between. The V gene's germline CDR1 is GTSNPN and CDR2 SVGIG (reference sequence). The CDR3 spells CAWSVGQYNEQFF. The DNA for the CDR3 is TGTGCCTGGAGTGTGGGGCAGTACAATGAGCAGTTCTTC.

The chain has TRBV7-3 and TRBJ2-5; no definite D call. Germline-derived CDR1 and CDR2 are SGHTA and FQGTGA. The CDR3 has 13 amino acids. The ends were cut back, 1 base at V and 4 bases at J, with 7 bases in the middle. The CDR3 sequence: CASSLRQLETQYF. CDR3 sequence (DNA): TGTGCCAGCAGCTTAAGGCAGCTAGAGACCCAGTACTTC.

This clone was counted a few times. J is TRBJ2-1 and V is TRBV4-1; 12 bases are shared with TRBD1. In germline, CDR1 is MGHRA, CDR2 YSYEKL. The CDR3 is 15 residues long. The J segment lost 9 bases and the V segment lost 3 bases, leaving 6 bases of the junction unmatched. The chain's CDR3 is CASSQPGQGAREQFF. DNA for the CDR3: TGCGCCAGCAGCCAGCCGGGACAGGGGGCGCGTGAGCAGTTCTTC.

CDR3 DNA sequence: TGTGCCAGCAGCTACCAAGAGACCCAGTACTTC. As protein: CASSYQETQYF. The chain joins TRBV7-2 to TRBJ2-5; D ambiguous. V lost 4 bases, J lost 0 bases, and 0 bases lay in between. The CDR3 is made up of 11 amino acids. Per germline, CDR1 SGHTA and CDR2 FQGNSA. Looking up the rest from reference TRBV7-2 and TRBJ2-5 gives the full variable domain: GAGVSQSPSNKVTEKGKDVELRCDPISGHTALYWYRQSLGQGLEFLIYFQGNSAPDKSGLPSDRFSAERTGGSVSTLTIQRTQQEDSAVYLCASSYQETQYFGPGTRLLVL.

A single count supports this clone. The CDR3 DNA follows: TGCGCCAGCAGACCACCGAACAGTTTGGGCTACGAGCAGTACTTC. Its protein product is CASRPPNSLGYEQYF. The chain combines TRBV5-1 with TRBJ2-7, with D unresolved. V lost 5 bases to trimming and J lost 3 bases, with 18 bases between them. The CDR3 length is 15 residues. CDR1 is SGHRS and CDR2 is YFSETQ in the germline V gene.